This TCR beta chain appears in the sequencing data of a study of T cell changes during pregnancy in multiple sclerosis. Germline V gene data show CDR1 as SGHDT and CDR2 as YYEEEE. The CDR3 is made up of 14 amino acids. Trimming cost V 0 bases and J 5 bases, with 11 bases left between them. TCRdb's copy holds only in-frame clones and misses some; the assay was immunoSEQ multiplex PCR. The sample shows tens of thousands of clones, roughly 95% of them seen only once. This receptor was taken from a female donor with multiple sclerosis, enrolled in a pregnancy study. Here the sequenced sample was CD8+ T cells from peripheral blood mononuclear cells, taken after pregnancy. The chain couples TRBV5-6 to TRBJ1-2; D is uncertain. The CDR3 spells CASSLAMALYGYTF. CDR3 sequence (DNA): TGTGCCAGCAGCTTGGCCATGGCCTTATATGGCTACACCTTC.